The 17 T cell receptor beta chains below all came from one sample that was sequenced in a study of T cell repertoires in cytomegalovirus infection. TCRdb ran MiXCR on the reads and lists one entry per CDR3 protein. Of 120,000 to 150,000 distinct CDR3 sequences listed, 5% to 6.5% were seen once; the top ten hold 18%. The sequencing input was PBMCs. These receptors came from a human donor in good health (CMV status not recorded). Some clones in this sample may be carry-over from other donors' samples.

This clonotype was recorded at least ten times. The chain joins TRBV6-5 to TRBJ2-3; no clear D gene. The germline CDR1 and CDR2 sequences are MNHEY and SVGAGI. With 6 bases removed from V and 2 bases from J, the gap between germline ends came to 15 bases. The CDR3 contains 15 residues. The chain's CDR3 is CASRRVFELTDTQYF. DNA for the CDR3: TGTGCCAGCAGAAGAGTATTCGAGCTCACAGATACGCAGTATTTT.

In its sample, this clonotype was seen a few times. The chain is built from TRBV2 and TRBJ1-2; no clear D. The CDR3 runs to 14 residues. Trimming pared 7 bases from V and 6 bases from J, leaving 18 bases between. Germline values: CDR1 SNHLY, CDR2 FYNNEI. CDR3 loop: CASIYLWAVDGYTF. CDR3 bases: TGTGCCAGCATTTACCTTTGGGCTGTAGATGGCTACACCTTC. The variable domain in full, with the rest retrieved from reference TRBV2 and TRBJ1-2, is EPEVTQTPSHQVTQMGQEVILRCVPISNHLYFYWYRQILGQKVEFLVSFYNNEISEKSEIFDDQFSVERPDGSNFTLKIRSTKLEDSAMYFCASIYLWAVDGYTFGSGTRLTVV.

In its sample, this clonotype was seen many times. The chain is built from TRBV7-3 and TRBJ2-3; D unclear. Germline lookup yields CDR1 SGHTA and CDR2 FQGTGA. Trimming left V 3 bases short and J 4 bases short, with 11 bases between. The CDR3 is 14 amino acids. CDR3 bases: TGTGCCAGCAGCTTGATAGGCCGGTCAGATACGCAGTATTTT. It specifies CASSLIGRSDTQYF.

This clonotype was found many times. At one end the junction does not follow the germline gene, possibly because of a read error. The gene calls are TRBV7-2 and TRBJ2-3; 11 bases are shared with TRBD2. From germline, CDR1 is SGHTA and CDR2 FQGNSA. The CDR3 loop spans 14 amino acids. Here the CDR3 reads CASTLAGGTDTQYF. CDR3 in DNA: TGTGCCAGCACCTTAGCGGGGGGGACAGATACGCAGTATTTT.

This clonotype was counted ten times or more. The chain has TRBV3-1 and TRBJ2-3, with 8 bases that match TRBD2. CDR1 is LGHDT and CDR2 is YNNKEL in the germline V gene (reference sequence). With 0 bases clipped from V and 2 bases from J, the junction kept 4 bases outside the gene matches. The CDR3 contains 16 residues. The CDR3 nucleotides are TGTGCCAGCAGCCAAGATCCAGCGGGGGACACAGATACGCAGTATTTT. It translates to CASSQDPAGDTDTQYF.

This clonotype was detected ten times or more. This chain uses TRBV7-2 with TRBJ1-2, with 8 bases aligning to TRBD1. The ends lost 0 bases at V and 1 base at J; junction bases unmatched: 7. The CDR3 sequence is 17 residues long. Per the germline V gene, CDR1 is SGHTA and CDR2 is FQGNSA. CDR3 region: CASSLAQGGPFNYGYTF. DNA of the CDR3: TGTGCCAGCAGCTTAGCACAGGGGGGCCCCTTTAACTATGGCTACACCTTC.

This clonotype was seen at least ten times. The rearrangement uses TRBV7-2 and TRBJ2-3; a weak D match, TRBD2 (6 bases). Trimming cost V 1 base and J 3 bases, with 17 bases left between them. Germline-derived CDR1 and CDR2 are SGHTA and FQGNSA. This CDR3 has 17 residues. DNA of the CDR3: TGTGCCAGCAGCTTAGAGCGGCTCGGCGGGGTGACAGATACGCAGTATTTT. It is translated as CASSLERLGGVTDTQYF.

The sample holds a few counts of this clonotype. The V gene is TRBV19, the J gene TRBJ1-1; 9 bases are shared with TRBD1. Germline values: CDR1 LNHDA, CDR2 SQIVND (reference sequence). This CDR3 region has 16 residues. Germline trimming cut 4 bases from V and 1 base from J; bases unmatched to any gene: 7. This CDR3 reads CASSKRTGDKNTEAFF. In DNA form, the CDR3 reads TGTGCCAGTAGTAAACGGACAGGGGACAAGAACACTGAAGCTTTCTTT.

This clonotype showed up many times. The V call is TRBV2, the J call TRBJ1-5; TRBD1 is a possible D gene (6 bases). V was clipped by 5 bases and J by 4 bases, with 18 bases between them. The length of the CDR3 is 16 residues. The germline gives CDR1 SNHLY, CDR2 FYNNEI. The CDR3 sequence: CASSLPGGQGNQPQHF. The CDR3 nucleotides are TGTGCCAGCAGTTTGCCAGGTGGCCAGGGGAATCAGCCCCAGCATTTT.

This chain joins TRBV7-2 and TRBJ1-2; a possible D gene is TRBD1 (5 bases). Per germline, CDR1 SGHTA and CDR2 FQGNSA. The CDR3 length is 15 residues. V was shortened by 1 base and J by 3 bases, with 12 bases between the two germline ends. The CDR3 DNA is TGTGCCAGCAGCTTAGGTTGGGACTTTGACTATGGCTACACCTTC. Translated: CASSLGWDFDYGYTF. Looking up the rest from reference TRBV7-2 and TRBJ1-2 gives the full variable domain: GAGVSQSPSNKVTEKGKDVELRCDPISGHTALYWYRQSLGQGLEFLIYFQGNSAPDKSGLPSDRFSAERTGGSVSTLTIQRTQQEDSAVYLCASSLGWDFDYGYTFGSGTRLTVV.

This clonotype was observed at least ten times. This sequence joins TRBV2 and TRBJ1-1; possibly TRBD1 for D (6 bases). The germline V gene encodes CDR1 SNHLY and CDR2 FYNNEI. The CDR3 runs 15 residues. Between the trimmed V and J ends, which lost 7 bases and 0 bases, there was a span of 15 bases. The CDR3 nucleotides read TGTGCCAGCACCTTGGACGGACAGCTGAACACTGAAGCTTTCTTT. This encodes CASTLDGQLNTEAFF.

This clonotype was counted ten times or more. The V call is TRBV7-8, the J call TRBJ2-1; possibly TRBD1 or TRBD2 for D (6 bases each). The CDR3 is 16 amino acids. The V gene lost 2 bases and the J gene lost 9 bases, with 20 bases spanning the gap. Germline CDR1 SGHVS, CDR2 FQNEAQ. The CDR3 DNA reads TGTGCCAGCAGCTTACTCCCTCCGGGGGCATCTACTGAGCAGTTCTTC. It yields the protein CASSLLPPGASTEQFF.

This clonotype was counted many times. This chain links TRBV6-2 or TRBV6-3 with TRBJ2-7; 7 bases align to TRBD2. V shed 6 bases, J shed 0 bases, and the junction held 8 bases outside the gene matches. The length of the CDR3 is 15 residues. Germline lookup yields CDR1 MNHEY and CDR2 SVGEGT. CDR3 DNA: TGTGCCAGCAGGAAGGGAGCGGGGAGCTCCTACGAGCAGTACTTC. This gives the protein CASRKGAGSSYEQYF.

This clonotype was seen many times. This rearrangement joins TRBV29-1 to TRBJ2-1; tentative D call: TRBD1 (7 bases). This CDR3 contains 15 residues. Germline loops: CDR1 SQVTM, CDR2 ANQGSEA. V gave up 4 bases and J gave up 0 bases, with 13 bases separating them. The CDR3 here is CSVGKEGASYNEQFF. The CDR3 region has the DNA TGCAGCGTTGGGAAGGAGGGGGCCTCCTACAATGAGCAGTTCTTC.

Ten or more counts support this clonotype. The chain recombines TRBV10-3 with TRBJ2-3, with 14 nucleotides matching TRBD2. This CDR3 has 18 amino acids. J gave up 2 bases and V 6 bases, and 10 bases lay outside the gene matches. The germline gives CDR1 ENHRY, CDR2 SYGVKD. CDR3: CAISPRPGLAGDTDTQYF. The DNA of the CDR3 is TGTGCCATCAGCCCCCGTCCGGGACTAGCGGGGGACACAGATACGCAGTATTTT.

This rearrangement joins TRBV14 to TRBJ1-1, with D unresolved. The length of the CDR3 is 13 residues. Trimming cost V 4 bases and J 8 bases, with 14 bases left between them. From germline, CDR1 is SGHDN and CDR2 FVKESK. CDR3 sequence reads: CASSLPNSREAFF. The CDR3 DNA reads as TGTGCCAGCAGCCTACCCAATAGTCGAGAAGCTTTCTTT. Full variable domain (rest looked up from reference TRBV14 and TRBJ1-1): EAGVTQFPSHSVIEKGQTVTLRCDPISGHDNLYWYRRVMGKEIKFLLHFVKESKQDESGMPNNRFLAERTGGTYSTLKVQPAELEDSGVYFCASSLPNSREAFFGQGTRLTVV.

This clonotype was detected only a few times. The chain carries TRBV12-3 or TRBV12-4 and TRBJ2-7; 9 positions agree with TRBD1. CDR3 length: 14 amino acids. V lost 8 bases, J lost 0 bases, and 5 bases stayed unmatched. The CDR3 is CASLGQGSSYEQYF. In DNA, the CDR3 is TGTGCCAGCCTCGGACAGGGGAGCTCCTACGAGCAGTACTTC.